Listed below are T cell receptor beta chains from one sample, sequenced in a study of T cells of healthy individuals. TCRdb re-called the 5' RACE reads through MiXCR, storing one row per CDR3 protein. The repertoire has 60,000 to 75,000 distinct CDR3 sequences, under 20% of them found once; the top ten carry approximately 4.8%. Source of these receptors: a human donor in good health. CDR3s include the opening cysteine and the closing phenylalanine or tryptophan. The D gene is left open where the match is weak. Size tells how often a clone was seen (once, few, many) or the class of an expanded clone, and some rows leave it out.

cdr3_length: 16; clone_size: many; v_call: TRBV3-1; d_call: NA; j_call: TRBJ1-1; cdr3_aa: CASSHRGQGPNTEAFF; cdr3_nt: TGTGCCAGCAGCCACCGAGGTCAGGGCCCGAACACTGAAGCTTTCTTT
cdr3_length: 14; clone_size: NA; v_call: TRBV7-9; d_call: NA; j_call: TRBJ2-5; cdr3_aa: CASSLTRDQETQYF; cdr3_nt: TGTGCCAGCAGCTTAACTAGGGACCAAGAGACCCAGTACTTC
cdr3_length: 13; clone_size: NA; v_call: TRBV30; d_call: NA; j_call: TRBJ2-2; cdr3_aa: CAWKGSYTGELFF; cdr3_nt: TGTGCCTGGAAGGGCAGCTACACCGGGGAGCTGTTTTTT
cdr3_length: 16; clone_size: many; v_call: TRBV20-1; d_call: TRBD2; j_call: TRBJ2-3; cdr3_aa: CSASSGTSGDQDTQYF; cdr3_nt: TGCAGTGCTAGTTCCGGGACTAGCGGGGACCAGGATACGCAGTATTTT
cdr3_length: 15; clone_size: once; v_call: TRBV5-1; d_call: TRBD2; j_call: TRBJ2-7; cdr3_aa: CASSWGLESYNEQYF; cdr3_nt: TGCGCCAGCAGCTGGGGACTAGAGAGCTACAACGAGCAGTACTTC
cdr3_length: 15; clone_size: NA; v_call: TRBV6-5; d_call: TRBD1; j_call: TRBJ1-2; cdr3_aa: CASRPDRGTVYGYTF; cdr3_nt: TGTGCCAGCAGACCTGACAGGGGAACGGTATACGGCTACACCTTC
cdr3_length: 16; clone_size: NA; v_call: TRBV7-6; d_call: NA; j_call: TRBJ2-3; cdr3_aa: CASSLVRGRDTDTQYF; cdr3_nt: TGTGCCAGCAGCTTAGTCCGGGGTCGTGACACAGATACGCAGTATTTT
cdr3_length: 13; clone_size: few; v_call: TRBV7-2; d_call: NA; j_call: TRBJ2-1; cdr3_aa: CASSLALGFEQFF; cdr3_nt: TGTGCCAGCAGCTTAGCGCTAGGGTTTGAGCAGTTCTTC
cdr3_length: 14; clone_size: few; v_call: TRBV5-5; d_call: NA; j_call: TRBJ2-2; cdr3_aa: CASSRTTNTGELFF; cdr3_nt: TGTGCCAGCAGCAGAACGACGAACACCGGGGAGCTGTTTTTT
cdr3_length: 13; clone_size: NA; v_call: TRBV20-1; d_call: NA; j_call: TRBJ2-7; cdr3_aa: CSARDWGEYEQYF; cdr3_nt: TGCAGTGCTAGAGACTGGGGGGAATACGAGCAGTACTTC
cdr3_length: 14; clone_size: NA; v_call: TRBV6-5; d_call: NA; j_call: TRBJ2-2; cdr3_aa: CASRNLPRTGELFF; cdr3_nt: TGTGCCAGCAGAAACTTACCGAGGACCGGGGAGCTGTTTTTT
cdr3_length: 15; clone_size: many; v_call: TRBV4-1; d_call: TRBD1; j_call: TRBJ2-2; cdr3_aa: CASSQGQGHTGELFF; cdr3_nt: TGCGCCAGCAGCCAAGGACAGGGGCACACCGGGGAGCTGTTTTTT
cdr3_length: 15; clone_size: few; v_call: TRBV25-1; d_call: NA; j_call: TRBJ2-7; cdr3_aa: CASSDKLPSSYEQYF; cdr3_nt: TGTGCCAGCAGTGATAAGTTACCATCCTCCTACGAGCAGTACTTC
cdr3_length: 11; clone_size: NA; v_call: TRBV5-1; d_call: NA; j_call: TRBJ1-3; cdr3_aa: CASTVGNTIYF; cdr3_nt: TGCGCCAGCACCGTCGGAAACACCATATATTTT
cdr3_length: 12; clone_size: NA; v_call: TRBV3-1; d_call: NA; j_call: TRBJ2-7; cdr3_aa: CASRADSHEQYF; cdr3_nt: TGTGCCAGCAGGGCCGACAGCCACGAGCAGTACTTC
cdr3_length: 13; clone_size: few; v_call: TRBV20-1; d_call: NA; j_call: TRBJ2-3; cdr3_aa: CSARDPGSHTQYF; cdr3_nt: TGCAGTGCTAGAGATCCGGGGTCCCATACGCAGTATTTT
cdr3_length: 13; clone_size: NA; v_call: TRBV20-1; d_call: NA; j_call: TRBJ2-6; cdr3_aa: CSAERSGANVLTF; cdr3_nt: TGCAGTGCGGAAAGGTCTGGGGCCAACGTCCTGACTTTC
cdr3_length: 17; clone_size: few; v_call: TRBV5-1; d_call: NA; j_call: TRBJ2-3; cdr3_aa: CASSLNSPQHLSDTQYF; cdr3_nt: TGCGCCAGCAGCTTGAACAGCCCCCAACATTTGTCCGATACGCAGTATTTT
cdr3_length: 15; clone_size: NA; v_call: TRBV6-2/TRBV6-3; d_call: NA; j_call: TRBJ2-1; cdr3_aa: CASGPLADTYNEQFF; cdr3_nt: TGTGCCAGCGGCCCCCTAGCTGATACGTACAATGAGCAGTTCTTC
cdr3_length: 13; clone_size: few; v_call: TRBV20-1; d_call: TRBD1; j_call: TRBJ2-7; cdr3_aa: CSASGDREYEQYF; cdr3_nt: TGCAGTGCTAGTGGGGACAGGGAGTACGAGCAGTACTTC
cdr3_length: 16; clone_size: many; v_call: TRBV10-2; d_call: TRBD2; j_call: TRBJ2-1; cdr3_aa: CASSERLAGDVDEQFF; cdr3_nt: TGCGCCAGCAGTGAGCGACTAGCGGGAGACGTGGATGAGCAGTTCTTC
cdr3_length: 13; clone_size: few; v_call: TRBV27; d_call: TRBD1; j_call: TRBJ2-5; cdr3_aa: CASSPTGRETQYF; cdr3_nt: TGTGCCAGCAGCCCGACAGGGAGAGAGACCCAGTACTTC
cdr3_length: 11; clone_size: NA; v_call: TRBV14; d_call: NA; j_call: TRBJ2-1; cdr3_aa: CASSLQVEQFF; cdr3_nt: TGTGCCAGCAGCCTCCAGGTTGAGCAGTTCTTC
cdr3_length: 16; clone_size: NA; v_call: TRBV28; d_call: NA; j_call: TRBJ1-3; cdr3_aa: CASSSPGGAKGNTIYF; cdr3_nt: TGTGCCAGCAGTTCCCCAGGAGGGGCCAAAGGAAACACCATATATTTT
cdr3_length: 11; clone_size: NA; v_call: TRBV20-1; d_call: NA; j_call: TRBJ2-1; cdr3_aa: CSASPHNEQFF; cdr3_nt: TGCAGTGCTAGTCCTCACAATGAGCAGTTCTTC
cdr3_length: 15; clone_size: many; v_call: TRBV4-1; d_call: TRBD2; j_call: TRBJ2-1; cdr3_aa: CASSTTSGRLNEQFF; cdr3_nt: TGCGCCAGCAGCACGACTAGCGGGAGGCTAAATGAGCAGTTCTTC
cdr3_length: 15; clone_size: NA; v_call: TRBV6-4; d_call: NA; j_call: TRBJ1-6; cdr3_aa: CASSAAWDSSGPLHF; cdr3_nt: TGTGCCAGCAGTGCCGCATGGGACTCCTCTGGACCCCTCCACTTT
cdr3_length: 12; clone_size: few; v_call: TRBV4-3; d_call: NA; j_call: TRBJ1-1; cdr3_aa: CASSQDRTGAFF; cdr3_nt: TGCGCCAGCAGCCAAGATCGAACAGGCGCTTTCTTT
cdr3_length: 16; clone_size: few; v_call: TRBV7-8; d_call: TRBD1; j_call: TRBJ1-4; cdr3_aa: CASSLRPGTANEKLFF; cdr3_nt: TGTGCCAGCAGCTTGCGGCCCGGGACAGCTAATGAAAAACTGTTTTTT
cdr3_length: 14; clone_size: many; v_call: TRBV2; d_call: NA; j_call: TRBJ2-2; cdr3_aa: CASSEQGLTGELFF; cdr3_nt: TGTGCCAGCAGTGAACAGGGCCTCACCGGGGAGCTGTTTTTT
cdr3_length: 15; clone_size: many; v_call: TRBV7-9; d_call: NA; j_call: TRBJ2-1; cdr3_aa: CASSPEGKGHNEQFF; cdr3_nt: TGTGCCAGCAGCCCAGAGGGAAAGGGACACAATGAGCAGTTCTTC
cdr3_length: 14; clone_size: few; v_call: TRBV27; d_call: NA; j_call: TRBJ2-7; cdr3_aa: CASSFGGRSYEQYF; cdr3_nt: TGTGCCAGCAGTTTTGGGGGGAGGAGTTACGAGCAGTACTTC
cdr3_length: 13; clone_size: many; v_call: TRBV6-6; d_call: TRBD1; j_call: TRBJ1-1; cdr3_aa: CASTLGQYTEAFF; cdr3_nt: TGTGCCAGCACCCTGGGACAGTACACTGAAGCTTTCTTT